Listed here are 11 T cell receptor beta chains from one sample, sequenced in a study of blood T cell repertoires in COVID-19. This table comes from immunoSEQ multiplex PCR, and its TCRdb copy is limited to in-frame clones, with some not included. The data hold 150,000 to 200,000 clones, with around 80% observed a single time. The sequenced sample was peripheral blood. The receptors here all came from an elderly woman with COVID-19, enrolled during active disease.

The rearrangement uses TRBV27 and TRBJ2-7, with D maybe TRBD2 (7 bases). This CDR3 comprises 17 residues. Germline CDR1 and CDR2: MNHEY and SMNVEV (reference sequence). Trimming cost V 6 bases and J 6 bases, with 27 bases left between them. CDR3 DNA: TGTGCCAGCAGACCACGCGGGGGCGGGAGAGGGGAGGGCGAGCAGTACTTC. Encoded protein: CASRPRGGGRGEGEQYF.

The CDR3 bases are TGTGCCAGCAGCCAAGGACAGGGTTGGACCTACGAGCAGTACTTC. It yields the protein CASSQGQGWTYEQYF. This chain connects TRBV27 to TRBJ2-7; TRBD1 aligns across 8 bases. The trim removed 6 bases at V and 2 bases at J, leaving 9 bases unmatched. Germline-derived CDR1 and CDR2 are MNHEY and SMNVEV (reference sequence). The CDR3 contains 15 residues.

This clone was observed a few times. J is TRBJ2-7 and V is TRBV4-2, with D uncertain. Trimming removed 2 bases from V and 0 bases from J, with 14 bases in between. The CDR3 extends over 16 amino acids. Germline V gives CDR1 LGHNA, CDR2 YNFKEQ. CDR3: CASSQFAGTDSYEQYF. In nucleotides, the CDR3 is TGTGCCAGCAGCCAATTCGCAGGAACAGACTCCTACGAGCAGTACTTC.

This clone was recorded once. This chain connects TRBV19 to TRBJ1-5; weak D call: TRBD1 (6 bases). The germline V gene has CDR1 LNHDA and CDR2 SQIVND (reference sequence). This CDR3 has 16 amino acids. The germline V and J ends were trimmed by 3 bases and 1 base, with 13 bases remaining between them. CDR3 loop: CASSIQGSRSNQPQHF. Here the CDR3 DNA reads TGTGCCAGTAGTATTCAGGGGAGCAGAAGCAATCAGCCCCAGCATTTT.

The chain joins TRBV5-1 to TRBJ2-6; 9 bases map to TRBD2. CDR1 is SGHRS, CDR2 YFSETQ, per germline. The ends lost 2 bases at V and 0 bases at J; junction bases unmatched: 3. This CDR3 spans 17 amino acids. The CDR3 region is CASSLSSGVSGANVLTF. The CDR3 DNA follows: TGCGCCAGCAGCTTATCTAGCGGGGTCTCTGGGGCCAACGTCCTGACTTTC.

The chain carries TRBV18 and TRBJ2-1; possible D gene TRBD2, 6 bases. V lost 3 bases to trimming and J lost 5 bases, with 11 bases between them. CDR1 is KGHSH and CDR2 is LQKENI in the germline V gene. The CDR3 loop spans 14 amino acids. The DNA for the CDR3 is TGTGCCAGCTCACCCGGGAGTGGAGACAATGAGCAGTTCTTC. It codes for CASSPGSGDNEQFF.

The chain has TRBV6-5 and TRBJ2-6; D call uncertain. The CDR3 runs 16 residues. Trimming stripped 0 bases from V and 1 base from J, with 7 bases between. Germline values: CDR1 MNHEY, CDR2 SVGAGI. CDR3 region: CASSYSPGSGANVLTF. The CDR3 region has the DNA TGTGCCAGCAGTTACTCACCCGGGTCTGGGGCCAACGTCCTGACTTTC.

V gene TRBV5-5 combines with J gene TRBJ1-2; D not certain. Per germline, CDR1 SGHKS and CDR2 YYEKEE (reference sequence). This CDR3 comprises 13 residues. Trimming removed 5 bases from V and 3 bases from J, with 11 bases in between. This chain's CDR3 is CASSPGMDYGYTF. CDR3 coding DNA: TGTGCCAGCAGTCCGGGGATGGACTATGGCTACACCTTC.

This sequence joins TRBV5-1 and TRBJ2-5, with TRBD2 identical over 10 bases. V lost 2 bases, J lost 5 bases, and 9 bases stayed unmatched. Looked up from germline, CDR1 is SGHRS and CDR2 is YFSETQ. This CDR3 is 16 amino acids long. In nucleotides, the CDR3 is TGCGCCAGCAGCTTTGCAGCGGGAGGGCTGAGGGAGACCCAGTACTTC. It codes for CASSFAAGGLRETQYF.

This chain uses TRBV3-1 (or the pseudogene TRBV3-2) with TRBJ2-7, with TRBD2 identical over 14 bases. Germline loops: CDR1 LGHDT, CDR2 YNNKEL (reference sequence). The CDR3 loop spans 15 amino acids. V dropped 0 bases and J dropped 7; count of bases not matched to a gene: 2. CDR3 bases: TGTGCCAGCAGCCAAGATCGGACTAGCGGGAGGGAGCAGTACTTC. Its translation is CASSQDRTSGREQYF.

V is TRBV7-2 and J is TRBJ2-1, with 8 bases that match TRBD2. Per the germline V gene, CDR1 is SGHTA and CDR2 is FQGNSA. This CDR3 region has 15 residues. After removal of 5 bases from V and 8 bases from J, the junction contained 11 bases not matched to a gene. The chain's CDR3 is CASSPGSGSIYEQFF. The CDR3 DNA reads TGTGCCAGCAGCCCCGGGAGCGGGAGTATCTATGAGCAGTTCTTC.